The T cell receptor beta chain under discussion was sequenced for a study of blood T cell repertoires in COVID-19. This clone is medium-sized in the sample. The CDR3 length is 14 residues. Germline CDR1 reads SGHDT; CDR2 reads YYEEEE. Trimming pared 0 bases from V and 10 bases from J, leaving 14 bases between. Here immunoSEQ multiplex PCR was the method, and the copy in TCRdb shows in-frame clones only, minus some. Among a few hundred thousand clones listed, under 90% were seen once. The specimen was peripheral blood. The source is a human donor in a cohort sampled during active COVID-19. The chain links TRBV5-6 to TRBJ2-1, with a possible D match to TRBD1 (6 bases). The CDR3 loop is CASSLGAGEYEQFF. The DNA of the CDR3 is TGTGCCAGCAGCTTGGGGGCAGGGGAGTACGAGCAGTTCTTC.